The 19 T cell receptor beta chains presented below share a single source sample, sequenced in a study of blood T cell repertoires in COVID-19 (dated by TCRdb to about 2020). Library construction relied on the immunoSEQ multiplex PCR assay. The immuneACCESS repertoire file appears here via TCRdb, limited to in-frame rearrangements. These files lack a portion of the clones; in checked studies, under half of the deficit traces to unresolved V genes, and the cause of the others is not known. The sample contains more than 95,000 clones, around 83% of them found a single time. In total, the top ten clones hold approximately 12% of the sample. Sequencing input: peripheral blood. The receptors were sampled from a man aged 60 to 75 with acute or convalescent COVID-19.

The J gene is TRBJ2-4, the V gene TRBV2, with 13 bases matching TRBD2. This CDR3 spans 19 amino acids. Germline loops: CDR1 SNHLY, CDR2 FYNNEI. J gave up 0 bases and V 6 bases, and 11 bases lay outside the gene matches. The CDR3 DNA sequence: TGTGCCAGCAGACTAAGGACTAGCGGGAGCCTAGTAGCCAAAAACATTCAGTACTTC. It translates to CASRLRTSGSLVAKNIQYF.

This chain links TRBV7-6 with TRBJ1-5, with 8 bases identical to TRBD1. There are 15 residues in the CDR3. Trimming removed 3 bases from V and 4 bases from J; junction bases left unmatched: 5. Looked up from germline, CDR1 is SGHVS and CDR2 is FNYEAQ. CDR3 in DNA: TGTGCCAGCAGCTTGGAAGACAGGGGTAATCAGCCCCAGCATTTT. It translates to CASSLEDRGNQPQHF. The full variable domain, completed using reference TRBV7-6 and TRBJ1-5, is GAGVSQSPRYKVTKRGQDVALRCDPISGHVSLYWYRQALGQGPEFLTYFNYEAQQDKSGLPNDRFSAERPEGSISTLTIQRTEQRDSAMYRCASSLEDRGNQPQHFGDGTRLSIL.

This sequence joins TRBV28 and TRBJ2-1; the match to TRBD1 covers 7 bases. In germline, CDR1 is MDHEN, CDR2 SYDVKM. After removal of 6 bases from V and 0 bases from J, the junction contained 5 bases not matched to a gene. There are 15 residues in the CDR3. CDR3 nucleotides: TGTGCCAGCAGCCCCGCAGGGGGCTCCTACAATGAGCAGTTCTTC. Its translation is CASSPAGGSYNEQFF. Together with reference TRBV28 and TRBJ2-1, the CDR3 gives the full variable domain: DVKVTQSSRYLVKRTGEKVFLECVQDMDHENMFWYRQDPGLGLRLIYFSYDVKMKEKGDIPEGYSVSREKKERFSLILESASTNQTSMYLCASSPAGGSYNEQFFGPGTRLTVL.

This clone was detected a few times. V usage is TRBV5-5 and J usage is TRBJ1-3, with D hard to call. V lost 4 bases and J lost 0, with 17 bases in between. Germline lookup yields CDR1 SGHKS and CDR2 YYEKEE (reference sequence). The CDR3 sequence is 17 residues long. This CDR3 reads CASSVAPSPGSGNTIYF. The CDR3 DNA reads TGTGCCAGCAGCGTAGCGCCATCACCGGGCTCTGGAAACACCATATATTTT.

The rearrangement links TRBV11-2 to TRBJ2-3; D possibly corresponds to TRBD2 (6 bases). This CDR3 comprises 18 residues. Trimming stripped 6 bases from V and 0 bases from J, with 22 bases between. The V gene's germline CDR1 is SGHAT and CDR2 FQNNGV. The CDR3 coding sequence is TGTGCCAGCAGTCCGTTACTACGGAGGGGTTCTAGCACAGATACGCAGTATTTT. This gives the protein CASSPLLRRGSSTDTQYF.

The chain is built from TRBV5-4 and TRBJ1-1, with TRBD1 matching 8 bases. Trimming removed 2 bases from V and 12 bases from J; junction bases left unmatched: 6. This CDR3 region has 12 residues. Germline values: CDR1 SGHNT, CDR2 YYREEE (reference sequence). The CDR3 coding sequence is TGTGCCAGCAGCTTCGACAGGGGCGCAACTTTCTTT. Amino acid sequence: CASSFDRGATFF.

V usage is TRBV6-5 and J usage is TRBJ1-6; TRBD1 agrees at 9 bases. Germline CDR1 is MNHEY and CDR2 is SVGAGI. The CDR3 length is 14 residues. The V gene end was trimmed by 6 bases and the J gene end by 10 bases; junction bases not matched to a gene: 7. The CDR3 bases are TGTGCCAGCAGAACCGGGACAGGGCTGTCACCCCTCCACTTT. Amino acid sequence: CASRTGTGLSPLHF.

V is TRBV28 and J is TRBJ2-5, with D uncertain. V lost 6 bases and J 3 bases, leaving 11 bases between the germline ends. CDR1 and CDR2 from the germline V gene are MDHEN and SYDVKM. The CDR3 covers 13 residues. CDR3 bases: TGTGCCAGCAGCCCTCCCCGGGAAGAGACCCAGTACTTC. It yields the protein CASSPPREETQYF.

The J gene is TRBJ2-7, the V gene TRBV28; 8 bases fit TRBD2. With V trimmed by 4 bases and J by 4 bases, 12 bases remained unmatched. CDR3 length: 16 amino acids. The germline V gene has CDR1 MDHEN and CDR2 SYDVKM. CDR3 bases: TGTGCCAGCAGTTCGGGGGGGGTCGGAGCCGGTTACGAGCAGTACTTC. This translates into CASSSGGVGAGYEQYF.

The J gene is TRBJ1-1, the V gene TRBV5-6, with D unresolved. CDR3 length: 14 amino acids. Looked up from germline, CDR1 is SGHDT and CDR2 is YYEEEE. The V and J ends lost 1 base and 3 bases respectively, with 10 bases between them. The chain's CDR3 is CASSLTRRDTEAFF. CDR3 sequence (DNA): TGTGCCAGCAGCTTGACTCGGAGGGACACTGAAGCTTTCTTT. The whole variable domain, filled in from reference TRBV5-6 and TRBJ1-1, reads DAGVTQSPTHLIKTRGQQVTLRCSPKSGHDTVSWYQQALGQGPQFIFQYYEEEERQRGNFPDRFSGHQFPNYSSELNVNALLLGDSALYLCASSLTRRDTEAFFGQGTRLTVV.

This sequence joins TRBV30 and TRBJ2-3; D might be TRBD2 (6 bases). Trimming pared 1 base from V and 0 bases from J, leaving 11 bases between. This CDR3 is built from 15 residues. CDR1 is GTSNPN and CDR2 is SVGIG in the germline V gene (reference sequence). CDR3 nucleotides: TGTGCCTGGAGTGGGCGGGCGGGAAGCACAGATACGCAGTATTTT. This translates into CAWSGRAGSTDTQYF.

This chain connects TRBV3-1 (or the pseudogene TRBV3-2) to TRBJ1-6, with a tentative D call TRBD1 (6 bases). Looked up from germline, CDR1 is LGHDT and CDR2 is YNNKEL (reference sequence). This CDR3 spans 15 amino acids. V gave up 5 bases and J gave up 7 bases, with 15 bases separating them. This chain's CDR3 is CASSSRGGSNSPLHF. Written as DNA, the CDR3 is TGTGCCAGCAGCTCCCGGGGGGGCAGCAATTCACCCCTCCACTTT.

The V gene is TRBV28, the J gene TRBJ2-5, with 11 bases fitting TRBD2. Germline CDR1 and CDR2: MDHEN and SYDVKM. The CDR3 is 16 amino acids. V shed 7 bases and J 5 bases; nucleotides not matched to a gene: 12. The CDR3 DNA is TGTGCCAGCATTCAGGGGGTAGCGGGAGGGCCGGAGACCCAGTACTTC. This sequence encodes CASIQGVAGGPETQYF.

There are a few counts of this clone. This rearrangement joins TRBV27 to TRBJ2-7; TRBD1 agrees at 9 bases. The ends lost 4 bases at V and 4 bases at J; junction bases unmatched: 5. Germline CDR1 is MNHEY and CDR2 is SMNVEV (reference sequence). This CDR3 is 14 amino acids long. Here the CDR3 DNA reads TGTGCCAGCAGTTCCGGGACAGGGTTTTACGAGCAGTACTTC. Its translation: CASSSGTGFYEQYF.

The V call is TRBV6-5, the J call TRBJ1-6, with 10 bases fitting TRBD1. The V and J ends lost 5 bases and 14 bases, in that order; junction bases with no gene match: 9. Germline V gives CDR1 MNHEY, CDR2 SVGAGI. The CDR3 runs to 14 residues. In nucleotides, the CDR3 is TGTGCCAGCAGTACCCGACAGGGGGCTAGGGCCCTCCACTTT. This codes for CASSTRQGARALHF.

This chain connects TRBV19 to TRBJ1-2; D is undetermined. CDR1 is LNHDA and CDR2 is SQIVND in the germline V gene (reference sequence). This CDR3 is built from 14 residues. V was shortened by 3 bases and J by 2 bases, with 10 bases between the two germline ends. Here the CDR3 DNA reads TGTGCCAGTAGTATCGCCGGAGGCAACTATGGCTACACCTTC. It is translated as CASSIAGGNYGYTF.

A few counts support this clone. This chain links TRBV29-1 with TRBJ1-1; 9 bases line up with TRBD1. The junction had 8 bases not matched to a gene; V was cut back by 8 bases and J by 7 bases. CDR1 is SQVTM and CDR2 is ANQGSEA in the germline V gene. The CDR3 loop spans 12 amino acids. Here the CDR3 reads CSTQNRGLEAFF. For the CDR3, the DNA is TGCAGCACACAGAACAGGGGGCTTGAAGCTTTCTTT.

This sequence joins TRBV6-5 and TRBJ2-3, with 8 bases matching TRBD2. After removal of 4 bases from V and 0 bases from J, the junction contained 3 bases not matched to a gene. CDR1 and CDR2 from the germline V gene are MNHEY and SVGAGI. The CDR3 length is 15 residues. The CDR3 nucleotides read TGTGCCAGCAGTTGGGCTAGCGGGAGCACAGATACGCAGTATTTT. Amino acid sequence: CASSWASGSTDTQYF.

This chain connects TRBV9 to TRBJ2-7, with D possibly being TRBD2 (5 bases). The germline V gene has CDR1 SGDLS and CDR2 YYNGEE. CDR3 length: 14 amino acids. Trimming removed 0 bases at V and 0 bases at J, with 7 bases between. The CDR3, as DNA: TGTGCCAGCAGCGTAGACGGGAACTCCTACGAGCAGTACTTC. This encodes CASSVDGNSYEQYF.